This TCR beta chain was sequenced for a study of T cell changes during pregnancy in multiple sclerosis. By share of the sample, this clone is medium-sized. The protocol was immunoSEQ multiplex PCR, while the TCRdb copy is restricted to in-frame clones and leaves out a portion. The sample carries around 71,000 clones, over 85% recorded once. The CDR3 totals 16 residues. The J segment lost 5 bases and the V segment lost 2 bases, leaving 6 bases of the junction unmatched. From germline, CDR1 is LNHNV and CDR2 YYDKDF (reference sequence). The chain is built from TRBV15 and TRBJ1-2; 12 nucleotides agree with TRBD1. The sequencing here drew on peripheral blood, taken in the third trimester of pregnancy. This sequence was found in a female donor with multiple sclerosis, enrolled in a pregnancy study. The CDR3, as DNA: TGTGCCACCAGCAGACGGGACAGGGGGCTTAGTTATGGCTACACCTTC. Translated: CATSRRDRGLSYGYTF. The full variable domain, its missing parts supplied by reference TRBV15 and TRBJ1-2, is DAMVIQNPRYQVTQFGKPVTLSCSQTLNHNVMYWYQQKSSQAPKLLFHYYDKDFNNEADTPDNFQSRRPNTSFCFLDIRSPGLGDTAMYLCATSRRDRGLSYGYTFGSGTRLTVV.